This T cell receptor (beta chain) was recovered during a study of blood T cell repertoires in COVID-19. Study summary: Acute and convalescent COVID-19 samples came from the United States, Italy and Spain.

The CDR3 runs 18 residues. Per the germline V gene, CDR1 is MGHRA and CDR2 is YSYEKL. V was pared by 1 base and J by 7 bases, with 20 bases between. Methods used by the authors: Cell counts per sample came from amplifying reference gene primers. Sequencing used immunoSEQ multiplex PCR; TCRdb keeps in-frame clones, though not all of them. For V, J and clone size, that table is used; D and trimming come from the DNA. The top ten clones hold around an eighth of a sample with around 310,000 clones, approximately 89% of them seen once. Sequencing was performed on peripheral blood. This receptor was identified in a woman in her sixties with acute or convalescent COVID-19. This chain connects TRBV4-1 to TRBJ1-6; D gene unclear. The CDR3 nucleotides read TGCGCCAGCAGCCAAGGCTTCAATCGTCCTAGTGGGAATTCACCCCTCCACTTT. This gives the protein CASSQGFNRPSGNSPLHF.